This T cell receptor (beta chain) came from a study of shared clonotypes between healthy human individuals. Study-level information: Per-donor plates numbered three CD4 naive, three CD4 memory, two CD8 naive and one CD8 memory. Study results and limitations: Generally, naive subsets came out with larger estimated richness than memory subsets. The represented genetic and exposure-history diversity was limited by the small number of donors. Non-shared clonotypes showed lower generation probabilities than clonotypes common to all four donors.

With respect to this clone: The antigen remains unidentified.

The protocol was immunoSEQ multiplex PCR, while the TCRdb copy is restricted to in-frame clones and leaves out a portion. The sample shows about 2.4 million clones, around 90% of them seen only once. CDR3 size: 11 residues. CDR1 is GTSNPN and CDR2 is SVGIG in the germline V gene (reference sequence). Trimming took 8 bases from V and 3 from J, leaving 10 bases between them. The sample taken for sequencing was naive CD4+ T cells sorted from blood. Subset in this sample: CD45RA+ positively selected. The TCR comes from a man between 18 and 35 years old in good health. The chain joins TRBV30 to TRBJ1-2, with D perhaps TRBD1 (5 bases). In DNA, the CDR3 is TGTGCCCGAGGGACCTACTATGGCTACACCTTC. Amino acid sequence: CARGTYYGYTF.